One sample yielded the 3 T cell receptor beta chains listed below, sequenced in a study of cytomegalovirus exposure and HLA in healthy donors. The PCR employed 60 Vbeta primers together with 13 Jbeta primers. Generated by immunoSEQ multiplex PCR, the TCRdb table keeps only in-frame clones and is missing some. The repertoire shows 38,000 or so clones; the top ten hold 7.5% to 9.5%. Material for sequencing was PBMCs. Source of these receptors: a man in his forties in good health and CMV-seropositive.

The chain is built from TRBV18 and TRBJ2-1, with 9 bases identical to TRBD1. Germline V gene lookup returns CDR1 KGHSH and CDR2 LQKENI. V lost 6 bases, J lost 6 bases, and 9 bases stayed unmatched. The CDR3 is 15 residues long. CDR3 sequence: CASSSDRGIRNEQFF. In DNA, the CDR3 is TGTGCCAGCTCGTCGGACAGGGGAATTCGCAATGAGCAGTTCTTC.

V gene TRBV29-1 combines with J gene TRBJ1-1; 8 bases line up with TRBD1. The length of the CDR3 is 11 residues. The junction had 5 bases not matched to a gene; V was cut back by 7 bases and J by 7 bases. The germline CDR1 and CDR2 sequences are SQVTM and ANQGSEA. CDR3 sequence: CSAITGGEAFF. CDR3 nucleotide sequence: TGCAGCGCTATTACAGGGGGTGAAGCTTTCTTT.

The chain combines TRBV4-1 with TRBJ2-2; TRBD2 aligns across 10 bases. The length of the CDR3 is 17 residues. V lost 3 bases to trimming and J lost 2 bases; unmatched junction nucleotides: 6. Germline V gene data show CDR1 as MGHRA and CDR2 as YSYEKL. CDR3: CASSQTTSGANTGELFF. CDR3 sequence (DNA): TGCGCCAGCAGCCAGACAACTAGCGGGGCAAACACCGGGGAGCTGTTTTTT.